This TCR beta chain was retrieved from a study of Ad26.COV2.S vaccination and SARS-CoV-2 variants. Measured with immunoSEQ multiplex PCR; TCRdb has only the in-frame clones, and not every one. Of hundreds of thousands of clones listed, about nine tenths are singletons. The V gene's germline CDR1 is KGHSH and CDR2 LQKENI. The CDR3 consists of 14 residues. V lost 5 bases, J lost 4 bases, and 8 bases stayed unmatched. Documented treatment: 15 to 20 received Ad26.COV2.S at low or high dose, single or two shots; 5 received placebo; per-sample allocation not given. The investigators took samples on day 63 after the first vaccine or placebo injection.

This receptor was identified in a person aged 18-60 years who received the Ad26.COV2.S COVID-19 vaccine or a placebo. The sample consisted of peripheral blood, taken in a trial of Ad26.COV2.S vaccine versus placebo. This chain connects TRBV18 to TRBJ2-7; TRBD2 agrees at 7 bases. CDR3 sequence: CASSSQAGSYEQYF. The CDR3 nucleotides are TGTGCCAGCTCATCCCAAGCGGGATCTTACGAGCAGTACTTC.